This is a list of T cell receptor beta chains from one sample in a study of patients and donors after allogeneic stem cell transplantation. TCRdb reprocessed the RT-PCR reads with MiXCR, giving one entry per CDR3 protein. The sample has approximately 98,000 distinct CDR3 sequences, approximately 40% seen once. The material sequenced was blood, either unsorted or a sorted T cell fraction (not recorded which). The origin of the receptors is a human donor who was either an allogeneic HSCT recipient or a stem cell or donor lymphocyte infusion donor (not recorded which). It is not recorded whose cells these are; they may come from a transplant donor. Both conserved end residues are part of each CDR3. Fields, in order: CDR3 DNA, CDR3 protein, V gene, D gene, J gene, clone size. The D gene is left open where the match is weak. Size is omitted from some rows. Given values are once, few, many or a class for expanded clones.

TGTGCCAGCAGTTTAGATTGGACTTCTAATGAGCAGTTCTTC,CASSLDWTSNEQFF,TRBV12-3/TRBV12-4,-,TRBJ2-1,few
TGTGCCAGCAGCTTAAAAGTAGGGGGCACAGATACGCAGTATTTT,CASSLKVGGTDTQYF,TRBV7-2,-,TRBJ2-3,-
TGTGCCAGCAGTTTTTTGGGCGGCACCGGGGAGCTGTTTTTT,CASSFLGGTGELFF,TRBV12-3/TRBV12-4,-,TRBJ2-2,-
TGTGCCAGCAGTTACGCCCACACCGGGAACACTGAAGCTTTCTTT,CASSYAHTGNTEAFF,TRBV6-6,-,TRBJ1-1,-
TGTGCCAGCGTGTCGGGAGGGCTTTCCTACAATGAGCAGTTCTTC,CASVSGGLSYNEQFF,TRBV7-9,TRBD2,TRBJ2-1,-
TGCAGTGCTGCGGGAGCGTCCTACAATGAGCAGTTCTTC,CSAAGASYNEQFF,TRBV20-1,TRBD2,TRBJ2-1,-
TGTGCCAGCAGTTACTCAGGACAGAATCAGCCCCAGCATTTT,CASSYSGQNQPQHF,TRBV6-2/TRBV6-3,-,TRBJ1-5,few
TGTGCCAGCTCACTTGACCGTTCTGAGCAGTACTTC,CASSLDRSEQYF,TRBV18,-,TRBJ2-7,-
TGTGCCAGCAGCCGGGTTTCAGCCGGCACAGATACGCAGTATTTT,CASSRVSAGTDTQYF,TRBV5-5,-,TRBJ2-3,-
TGCAGCGTCAGACAGGCGAATGAGCAGTTCTTC,CSVRQANEQFF,TRBV29-1,-,TRBJ2-1,-